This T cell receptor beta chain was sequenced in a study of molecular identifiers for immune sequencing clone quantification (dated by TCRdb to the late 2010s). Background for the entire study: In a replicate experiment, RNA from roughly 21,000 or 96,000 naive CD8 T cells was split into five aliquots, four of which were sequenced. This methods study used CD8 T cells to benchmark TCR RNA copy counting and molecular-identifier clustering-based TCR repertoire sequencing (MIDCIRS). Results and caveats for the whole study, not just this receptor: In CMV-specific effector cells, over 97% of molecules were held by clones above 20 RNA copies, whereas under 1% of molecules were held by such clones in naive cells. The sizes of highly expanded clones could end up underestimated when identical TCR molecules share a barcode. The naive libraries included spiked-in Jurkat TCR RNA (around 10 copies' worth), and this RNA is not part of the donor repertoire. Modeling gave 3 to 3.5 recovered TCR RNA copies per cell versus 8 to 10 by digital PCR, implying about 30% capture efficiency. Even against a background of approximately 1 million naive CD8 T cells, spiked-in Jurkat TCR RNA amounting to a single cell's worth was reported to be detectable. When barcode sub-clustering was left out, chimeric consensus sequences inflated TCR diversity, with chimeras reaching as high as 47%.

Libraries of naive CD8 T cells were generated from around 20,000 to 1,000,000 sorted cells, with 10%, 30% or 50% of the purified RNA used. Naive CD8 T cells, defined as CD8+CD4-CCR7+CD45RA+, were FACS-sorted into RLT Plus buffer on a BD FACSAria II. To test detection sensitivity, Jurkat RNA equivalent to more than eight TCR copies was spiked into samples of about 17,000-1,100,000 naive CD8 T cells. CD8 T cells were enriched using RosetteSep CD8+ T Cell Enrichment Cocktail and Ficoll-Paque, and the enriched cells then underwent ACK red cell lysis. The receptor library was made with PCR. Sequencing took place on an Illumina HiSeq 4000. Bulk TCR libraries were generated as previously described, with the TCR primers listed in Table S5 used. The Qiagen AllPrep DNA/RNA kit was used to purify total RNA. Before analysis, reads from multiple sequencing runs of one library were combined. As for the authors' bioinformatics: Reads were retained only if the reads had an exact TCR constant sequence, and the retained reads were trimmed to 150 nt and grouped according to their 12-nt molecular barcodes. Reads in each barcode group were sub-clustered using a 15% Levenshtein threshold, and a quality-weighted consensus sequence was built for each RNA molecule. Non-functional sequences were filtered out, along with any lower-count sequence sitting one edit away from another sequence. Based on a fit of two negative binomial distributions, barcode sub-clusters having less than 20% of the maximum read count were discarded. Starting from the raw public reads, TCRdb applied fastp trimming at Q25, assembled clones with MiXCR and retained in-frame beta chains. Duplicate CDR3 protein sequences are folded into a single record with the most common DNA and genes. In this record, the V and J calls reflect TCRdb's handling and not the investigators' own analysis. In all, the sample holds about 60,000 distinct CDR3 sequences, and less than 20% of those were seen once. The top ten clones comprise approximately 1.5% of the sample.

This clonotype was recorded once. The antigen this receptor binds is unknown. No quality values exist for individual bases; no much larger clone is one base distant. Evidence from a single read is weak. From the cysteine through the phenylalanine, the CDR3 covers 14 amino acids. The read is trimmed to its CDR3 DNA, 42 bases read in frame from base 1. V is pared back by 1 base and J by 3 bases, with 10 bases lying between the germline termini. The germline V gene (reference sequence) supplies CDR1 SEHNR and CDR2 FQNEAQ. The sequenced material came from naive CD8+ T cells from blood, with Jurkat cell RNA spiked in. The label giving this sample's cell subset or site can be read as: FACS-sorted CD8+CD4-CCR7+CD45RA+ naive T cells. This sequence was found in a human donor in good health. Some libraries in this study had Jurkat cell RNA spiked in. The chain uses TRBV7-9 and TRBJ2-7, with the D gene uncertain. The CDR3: CASSLVTPYYEQYF. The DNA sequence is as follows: TGTGCCAGCAGCTTAGTTACCCCTTACTACGAGCAGTACTTC.